These 17 T cell receptor beta chains were all obtained from the same sample, sequenced in a study of cytomegalovirus exposure and HLA in healthy donors. The PCR ran on 60 Vbeta and 13 Jbeta primers. Method: immunoSEQ multiplex PCR; TCRdb's copy keeps in-frame clones and lacks some. Here the sample spans 80,000 to 100,000 clones, roughly 63% being singletons. Material for sequencing was PBMCs. The receptor set was obtained from a woman between 35 and 50 years old in good health and CMV-seropositive.

V gene TRBV5-8 combines with J gene TRBJ2-1, with 14 nucleotides matching TRBD2. V was clipped by 4 bases and J by 6 bases; unmatched bases: 15. This CDR3 contains 19 residues. The germline V gene has CDR1 SGHTS and CDR2 YDEGEE. The CDR3 spells CASSNPGTSGSWRINEQFF. Here the CDR3 DNA reads TGTGCCAGCAGCAATCCCGGGACTAGCGGGAGCTGGCGTATCAATGAGCAGTTCTTC. Together with reference TRBV5-8 and TRBJ2-1, the CDR3 gives the full variable domain: EAGVTQSPTHLIKTRGQQATLRCSPISGHTSVYWYQQALGLGLQFLLWYDEGEERNRGNFPPRFSGRQFPNYSSELNVNALELEDSALYLCASSNPGTSGSWRINEQFFGPGTRLTVL.

The chain combines TRBV6-5 with TRBJ2-7, with D perhaps TRBD1 (6 bases). The CDR3 is 14 residues long. With 2 bases removed from V and 1 base from J, the gap between germline ends came to 9 bases. Germline CDR1 and CDR2: MNHEY and SVGAGI. The CDR3 coding sequence is TGTGCCAGCAGTTACGTGGACAGATCCTACGAGCAGTACTTC. Protein product: CASSYVDRSYEQYF.

This chain uses TRBV6-5 with TRBJ1-4; D is uncertain. This CDR3 region has 13 residues. The germline gives CDR1 MNHEY, CDR2 SVGAGI. Trimming shortened V by 8 bases and J by 3 bases, and 10 bases separated the two germline ends. The CDR3 reads CASLGSPNEKLFF. Here the CDR3 DNA reads TGTGCCAGCCTCGGGTCACCTAATGAAAAACTGTTTTTT.

V usage is TRBV27 and J usage is TRBJ2-7, with 10 bases fitting TRBD1. Trimming took 3 bases from V and 2 from J; bases not matched to a gene: 4. The germline gives CDR1 MNHEY, CDR2 SMNVEV (reference sequence). The CDR3 is made up of 15 amino acids. The CDR3 coding sequence is TGTGCCAGCAGTTTCTATGGGACAGGGGCCTACGAGCAGTACTTC. Amino acid sequence: CASSFYGTGAYEQYF.

The V call is TRBV5-1, the J call TRBJ2-1, with 7 positions matching TRBD1. Germline CDR1 SGHRS, CDR2 YFSETQ. Germline trimming cut 5 bases from V and 9 bases from J; bases unmatched to any gene: 2. The CDR3 loop spans 11 amino acids. CDR3 in amino acids: CASRGGFEQFF. The CDR3 DNA is TGCGCCAGCAGAGGGGGCTTTGAGCAGTTCTTC.

The chain joins TRBV29-1 to TRBJ1-1; D gene unclear. V was trimmed by 4 bases and J by 1 base, leaving 7 bases between them. The CDR3 extends over 12 amino acids. Germline values: CDR1 SQVTM, CDR2 ANQGSEA. This CDR3 reads CSVVRQNTEAFF. Here the CDR3 DNA reads TGCAGCGTTGTTAGACAGAACACTGAAGCTTTCTTT.

This clone has a handful of counts. The chain uses TRBV19 and TRBJ1-5, with D tentatively TRBD1 (6 bases). From germline, CDR1 is LNHDA and CDR2 SQIVND (reference sequence). With 9 bases removed from V and 8 bases from J, the gap between germline ends came to 20 bases. The CDR3 totals 14 residues. CDR3 protein: CASEIGAGAKPQHF. The CDR3 DNA sequence: TGTGCCAGCGAGATTGGTGCGGGGGCAAAGCCCCAGCATTTT.

The chain employs TRBV15 and TRBJ2-7, with D possibly TRBD1 on 5 matching bases. CDR1 and CDR2 from the germline V gene are LNHNV and YYDKDF (reference sequence). Trimming cost V 0 bases and J 2 bases, with 8 bases left between them. This CDR3 is built from 14 residues. The CDR3: CATSRDRAAYEQYF. The CDR3 nucleotides are TGTGCCACCAGCAGAGACAGGGCAGCCTACGAGCAGTACTTC.

The chain has TRBV2 and TRBJ1-2, with D maybe TRBD1 (6 bases). The V gene's germline CDR1 is SNHLY and CDR2 FYNNEI. Between the trimmed V and J ends, which lost 8 bases and 0 bases, there was a span of 16 bases. This CDR3 has 15 residues. The CDR3 DNA reads as TGTGCCAGCGCCACCCTACAGGGTCCTAACTATGGCTACACCTTC. Amino acid sequence: CASATLQGPNYGYTF.

The chain couples TRBV7-8 to TRBJ1-2; a possible D gene is TRBD1 (6 bases). In germline, CDR1 is SGHVS, CDR2 FQNEAQ. The CDR3 is 13 amino acids. Trimming took off 8 bases at V and 8 bases at J, with 18 bases between the two ends. The CDR3: CASGSMAGGGYTF. DNA for the CDR3: TGTGCCAGCGGGTCCATGGCGGGGGGCGGCTACACCTTC.

The chain recombines TRBV19 with TRBJ1-2, with D unclear. V was trimmed by 5 bases and J by 7 bases, leaving 14 bases between them. Per the germline V gene, CDR1 is LNHDA and CDR2 is SQIVND (reference sequence). The CDR3 is 13 amino acids. As DNA, the CDR3 is TGTGCCAGTAGTTGGAGCTTTAGTGGTGGCTACACCTTC. Protein sequence: CASSWSFSGGYTF.

The chain employs TRBV7-9 and TRBJ1-1; 8 nucleotides align to TRBD1. V shed 1 base, J shed 8 bases, and the junction held 9 bases outside the gene matches. This CDR3 is built from 15 residues. Per the germline V gene, CDR1 is SEHNR and CDR2 is FQNEAQ (reference sequence). The CDR3 coding sequence is TGTGCCAGCAGCTTAGAAGCGGACAGGGCCCCCGAAGCTTTCTTT. As protein: CASSLEADRAPEAFF.

The chain has TRBV18 and TRBJ2-7, with D uncertain. The germline CDR1 and CDR2 sequences are KGHSH and LQKENI. The CDR3 is made up of 14 amino acids. With 0 bases removed from V and 4 bases from J, the gap between germline ends came to 10 bases. The chain's CDR3 is CASSPPASRYEQYF. Written as DNA, the CDR3 is TGTGCCAGCTCACCACCAGCTAGTCGTTACGAGCAGTACTTC.

The chain couples TRBV4-3 to TRBJ2-1; no definite D call. Deletions cut 0 bases from V and 7 bases from J, with 10 bases between. This CDR3 is 14 amino acids long. Germline V gives CDR1 LGHNA, CDR2 YSLEER. CDR3 in amino acids: CASSQDIGENEQFF. CDR3 bases: TGCGCCAGCAGCCAAGATATCGGAGAAAATGAGCAGTTCTTC.

The gene calls are TRBV7-2 and TRBJ2-7; 11 bases align to TRBD2. The CDR3 loop spans 16 amino acids. V dropped 6 bases and J dropped 4; count of bases not matched to a gene: 11. From germline, CDR1 is SGHTA and CDR2 FQGNSA. The CDR3 spells CASRTTSGKVQYEQYF. In nucleotides, the CDR3 is TGTGCCAGCAGGACGACTAGCGGGAAGGTTCAGTACGAGCAGTACTTC.

The chain couples TRBV28 to TRBJ1-2, with D possibly TRBD1 on 5 matching bases. The CDR3 contains 14 residues. The germline gives CDR1 MDHEN, CDR2 SYDVKM. V lost 2 bases and J lost 2, with 9 bases in between. CDR3 coding DNA: TGTGCCAGCAGTTTAGGGCGGGGGAACTATGGCTACACCTTC. Translating it yields CASSLGRGNYGYTF.

The sample holds many counts of this clone. The CDR3 nucleotides are TGTGCCAGCAGGTACGGAGAGCCCATTGAAGCTTTCTTT. Its translation is CASRYGEPIEAFF. The J gene is TRBJ1-1, the V gene TRBV28, with no clear D. Trimming stripped 6 bases from V and 7 bases from J, with 15 bases between. CDR3 length: 13 residues. The germline V gene encodes CDR1 MDHEN and CDR2 SYDVKM. Using reference TRBV28 and TRBJ1-1 for the parts outside the CDR3, the full variable domain is DVKVTQSSRYLVKRTGEKVFLECVQDMDHENMFWYRQDPGLGLRLIYFSYDVKMKEKGDIPEGYSVSREKKERFSLILESASTNQTSMYLCASRYGEPIEAFFGQGTRLTVV.